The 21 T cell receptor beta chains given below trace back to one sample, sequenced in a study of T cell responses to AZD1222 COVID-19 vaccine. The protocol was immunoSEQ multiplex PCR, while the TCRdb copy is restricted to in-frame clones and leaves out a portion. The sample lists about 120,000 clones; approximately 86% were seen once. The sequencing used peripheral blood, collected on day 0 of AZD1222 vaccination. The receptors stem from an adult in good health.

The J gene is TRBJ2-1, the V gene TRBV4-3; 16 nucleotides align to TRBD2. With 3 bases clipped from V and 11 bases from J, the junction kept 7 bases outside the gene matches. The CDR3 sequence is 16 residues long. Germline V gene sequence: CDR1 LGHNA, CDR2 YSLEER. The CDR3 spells CASSQGLAGGSTQQFF. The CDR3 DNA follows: TGCGCCAGCAGCCAGGGACTAGCGGGAGGGTCCACTCAGCAGTTCTTC.

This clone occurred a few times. CDR3 sequence: CASSSNRGGEQYF. The CDR3 DNA reads TGTGCCAGCAGCTCGAACAGGGGCGGCGAGCAGTACTTC. V and J are TRBV7-2 and TRBJ2-7; 7 bases map to TRBD1. Germline trimming cut 4 bases from V and 6 bases from J; bases unmatched to any gene: 6. CDR1 and CDR2 from the germline V gene are SGHTA and FQGNSA. This CDR3 is built from 13 residues. Filled out from reference TRBV7-2 and TRBJ2-7, the complete variable domain reads GAGVSQSPSNKVTEKGKDVELRCDPISGHTALYWYRQSLGQGLEFLIYFQGNSAPDKSGLPSDRFSAERTGGSVSTLTIQRTQQEDSAVYLCASSSNRGGEQYFGPGTRLTVT.

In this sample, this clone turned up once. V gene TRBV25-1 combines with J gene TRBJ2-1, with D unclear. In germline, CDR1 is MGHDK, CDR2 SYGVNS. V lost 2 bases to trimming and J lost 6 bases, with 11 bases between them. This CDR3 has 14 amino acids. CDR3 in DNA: TGTGCCAGCAGTGAACAACGGGCCTCCAATGAGCAGTTCTTC. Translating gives CASSEQRASNEQFF. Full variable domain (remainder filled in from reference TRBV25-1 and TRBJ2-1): EADIYQTPRYLVIGTGKKITLECSQTMGHDKMYWYQQDPGMELHLIHYSYGVNSTEKGDLSSESTVSRIRTEHFPLTLESARPSHTSQYLCASSEQRASNEQFFGPGTRLTVL.

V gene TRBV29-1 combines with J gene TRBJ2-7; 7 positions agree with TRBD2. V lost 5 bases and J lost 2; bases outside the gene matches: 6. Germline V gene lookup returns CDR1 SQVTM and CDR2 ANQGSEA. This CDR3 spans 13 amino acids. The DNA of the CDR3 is TGCAGCGTTTTACTAGCGAAGCCCTACGAGCAGTACTTC. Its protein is CSVLLAKPYEQYF.

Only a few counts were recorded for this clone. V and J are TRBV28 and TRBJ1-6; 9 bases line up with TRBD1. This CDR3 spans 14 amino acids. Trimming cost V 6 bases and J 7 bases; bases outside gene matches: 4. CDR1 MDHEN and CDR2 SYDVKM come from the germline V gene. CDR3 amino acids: CASSPGQGNSPLHF. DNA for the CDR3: TGTGCCAGCAGCCCGGGACAGGGAAATTCACCCCTCCACTTT. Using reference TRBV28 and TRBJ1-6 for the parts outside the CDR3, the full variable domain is DVKVTQSSRYLVKRTGEKVFLECVQDMDHENMFWYRQDPGLGLRLIYFSYDVKMKEKGDIPEGYSVSREKKERFSLILESASTNQTSMYLCASSPGQGNSPLHFGNGTRLTVT.

Written as DNA, the CDR3 is TGTGCCAGCAGCAAGGTCATGAGGGGAACAGATACGCAGTATTTT. It is translated as CASSKVMRGTDTQYF. The rearrangement joins TRBV21-1 to TRBJ2-3. TRBV21-1 is tagged as a pseudogene. CDR3 size: 15 residues.

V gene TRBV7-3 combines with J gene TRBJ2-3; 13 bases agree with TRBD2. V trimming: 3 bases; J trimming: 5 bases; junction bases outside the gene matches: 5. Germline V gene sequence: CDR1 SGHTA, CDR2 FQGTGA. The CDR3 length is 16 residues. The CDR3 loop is CASSLGLAGQVDTQYF. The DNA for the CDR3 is TGTGCCAGCAGCTTGGGACTAGCGGGGCAGGTAGATACGCAGTATTTT.

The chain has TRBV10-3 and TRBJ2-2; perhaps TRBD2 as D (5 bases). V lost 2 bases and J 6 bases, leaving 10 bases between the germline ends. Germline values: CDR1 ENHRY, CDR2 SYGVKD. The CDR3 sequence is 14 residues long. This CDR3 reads CAISEVEASGELFF. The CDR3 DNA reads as TGTGCCATCAGTGAGGTGGAGGCGTCCGGGGAGCTGTTTTTT.

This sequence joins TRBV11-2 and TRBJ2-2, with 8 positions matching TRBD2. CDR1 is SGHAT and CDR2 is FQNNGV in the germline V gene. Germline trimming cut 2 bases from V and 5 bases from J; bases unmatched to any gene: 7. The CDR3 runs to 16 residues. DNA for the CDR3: TGTGCCAGCAGCTTAAGGAGCGGGGGTCATACCGGGGAGCTGTTTTTT. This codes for CASSLRSGGHTGELFF.

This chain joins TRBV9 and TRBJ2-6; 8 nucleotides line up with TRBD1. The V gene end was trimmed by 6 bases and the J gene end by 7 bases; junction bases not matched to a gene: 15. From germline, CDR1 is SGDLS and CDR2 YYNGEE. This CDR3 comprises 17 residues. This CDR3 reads CASKGPTGVRGANVLTF. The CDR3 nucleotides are TGTGCCAGCAAGGGGCCGACAGGGGTGAGGGGAGCCAACGTCCTGACTTTC.

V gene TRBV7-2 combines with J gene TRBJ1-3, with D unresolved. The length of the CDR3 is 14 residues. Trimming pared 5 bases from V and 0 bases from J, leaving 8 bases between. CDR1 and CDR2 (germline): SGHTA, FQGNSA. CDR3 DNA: TGTGCCAGCAGCCCATACCGCTCTGGAAACACCATATATTTT. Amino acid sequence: CASSPYRSGNTIYF.

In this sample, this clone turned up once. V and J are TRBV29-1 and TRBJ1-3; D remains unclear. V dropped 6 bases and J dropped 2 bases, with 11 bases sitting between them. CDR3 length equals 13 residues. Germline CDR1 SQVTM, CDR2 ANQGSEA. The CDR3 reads CSVTQEAGNTIYF. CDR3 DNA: TGCAGCGTAACCCAAGAAGCTGGAAACACCATATATTTT. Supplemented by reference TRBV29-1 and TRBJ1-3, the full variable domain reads SAVISQKPSRDICQRGTSLTIQCQVDSQVTMMFWYRQQPGQSLTLIATANQGSEATYESGFVIDKFPISRPNLTFSTLTVSNMSPEDSSIYLCSVTQEAGNTIYFGEGSWLTVV.

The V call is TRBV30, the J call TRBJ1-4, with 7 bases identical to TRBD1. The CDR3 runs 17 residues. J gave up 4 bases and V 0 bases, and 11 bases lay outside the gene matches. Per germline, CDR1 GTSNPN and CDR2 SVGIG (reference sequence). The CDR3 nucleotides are TGTGCCTGGAGTGTACAGTTTAAGGGGGCAAGTAATGAAAAACTGTTTTTT. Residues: CAWSVQFKGASNEKLFF.

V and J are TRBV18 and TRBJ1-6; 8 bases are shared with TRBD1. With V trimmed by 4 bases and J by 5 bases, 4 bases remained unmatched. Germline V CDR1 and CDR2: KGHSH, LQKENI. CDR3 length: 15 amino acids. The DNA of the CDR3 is TGTGCCAGCTCACGCGGACAGGGCGATAATTCACCCCTCCACTTT. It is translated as CASSRGQGDNSPLHF.

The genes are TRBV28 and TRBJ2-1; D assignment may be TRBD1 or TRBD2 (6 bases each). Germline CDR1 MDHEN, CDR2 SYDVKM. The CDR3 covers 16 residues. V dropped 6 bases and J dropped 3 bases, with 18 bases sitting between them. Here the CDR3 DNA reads TGTGCCAGCAGCAATCCGCTAGGGGGAGGCTACAATGAGCAGTTCTTC. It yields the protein CASSNPLGGGYNEQFF.

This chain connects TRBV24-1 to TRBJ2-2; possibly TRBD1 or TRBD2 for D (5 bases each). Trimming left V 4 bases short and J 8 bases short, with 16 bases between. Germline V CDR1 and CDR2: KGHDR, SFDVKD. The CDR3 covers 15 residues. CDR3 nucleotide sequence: TGTGCCACCAGTGACTCGGGACCCATTGGGGGGGAGCTGTTTTTT. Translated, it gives CATSDSGPIGGELFF.

Here the CDR3 reads CSVDGVAGGSTDTQYF. The CDR3, as DNA: TGCAGCGTTGATGGGGTAGCGGGAGGAAGCACAGATACGCAGTATTTT. The rearrangement links TRBV29-1 to TRBJ2-3; 10 nucleotides line up with TRBD2. Germline V gene sequence: CDR1 SQVTM, CDR2 ANQGSEA. After removal of 3 bases from V and 0 bases from J, the junction contained 6 bases not matched to a gene. There are 16 residues in the CDR3.

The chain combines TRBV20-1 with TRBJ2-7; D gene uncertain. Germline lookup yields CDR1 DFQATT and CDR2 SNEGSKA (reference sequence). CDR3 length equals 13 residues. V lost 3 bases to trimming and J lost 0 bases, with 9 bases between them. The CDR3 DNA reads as TGCAGTGCTAGTAAGCACAGCTCCTACGAGCAGTACTTC. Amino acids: CSASKHSSYEQYF.

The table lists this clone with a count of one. In DNA, the CDR3 is TGTGCCAGCAGCCCGGAGCATACAGGGGGATCTTTCTTT. Its protein is CASSPEHTGGSFF. The genes are TRBV7-9 and TRBJ1-1, with 8 positions matching TRBD1. The CDR3 contains 13 residues. Per the germline V gene, CDR1 is SEHNR and CDR2 is FQNEAQ (reference sequence). V gave up 5 bases and J gave up 12 bases; unmatched junction bases: 11.

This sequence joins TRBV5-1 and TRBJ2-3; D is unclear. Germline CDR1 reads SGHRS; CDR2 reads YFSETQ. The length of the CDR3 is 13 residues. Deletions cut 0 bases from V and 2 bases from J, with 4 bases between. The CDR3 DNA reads TGCGCCAGCAGCTTGGGTACCACAGATACGCAGTATTTT. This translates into CASSLGTTDTQYF.

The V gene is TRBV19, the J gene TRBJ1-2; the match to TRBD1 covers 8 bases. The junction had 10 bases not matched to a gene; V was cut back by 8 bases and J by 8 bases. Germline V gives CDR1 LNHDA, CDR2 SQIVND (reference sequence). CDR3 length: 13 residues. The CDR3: CASGGQAQAGYTF. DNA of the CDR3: TGTGCCAGTGGGGGACAGGCACAGGCGGGCTACACCTTC.